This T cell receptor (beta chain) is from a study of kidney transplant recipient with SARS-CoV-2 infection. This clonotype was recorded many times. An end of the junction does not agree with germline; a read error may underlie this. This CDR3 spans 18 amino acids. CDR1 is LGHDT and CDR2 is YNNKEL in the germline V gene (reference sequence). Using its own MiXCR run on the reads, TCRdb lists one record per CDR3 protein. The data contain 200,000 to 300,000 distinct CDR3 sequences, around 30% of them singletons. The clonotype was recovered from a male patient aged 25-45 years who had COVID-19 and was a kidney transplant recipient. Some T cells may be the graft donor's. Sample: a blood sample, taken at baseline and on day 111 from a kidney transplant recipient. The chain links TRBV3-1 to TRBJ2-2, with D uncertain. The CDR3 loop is CASSARAPISGLTVELFF. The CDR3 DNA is TGTGCCAGCAGCGCGAGAGCTCCCATTTCAGGCTTGACCGTGGAGCTGTTTTTT.